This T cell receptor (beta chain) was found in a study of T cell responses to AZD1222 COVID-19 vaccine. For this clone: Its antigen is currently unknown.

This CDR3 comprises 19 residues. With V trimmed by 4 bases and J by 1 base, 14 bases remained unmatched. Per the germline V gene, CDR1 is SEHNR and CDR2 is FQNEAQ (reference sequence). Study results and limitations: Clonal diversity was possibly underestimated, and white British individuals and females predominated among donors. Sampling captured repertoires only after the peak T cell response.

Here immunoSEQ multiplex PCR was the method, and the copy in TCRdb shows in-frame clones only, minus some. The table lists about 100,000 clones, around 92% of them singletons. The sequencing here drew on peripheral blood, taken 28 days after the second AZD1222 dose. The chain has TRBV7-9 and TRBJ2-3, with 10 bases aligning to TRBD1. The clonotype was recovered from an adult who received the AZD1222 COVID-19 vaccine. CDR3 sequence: CASSSLWTGGTIGTDTQYF. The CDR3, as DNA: TGTGCCAGCAGCTCCCTATGGACAGGGGGGACAATCGGCACAGATACGCAGTATTTT. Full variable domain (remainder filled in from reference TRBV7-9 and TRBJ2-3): DTGVSQNPRHKITKRGQNVTFRCDPISEHNRLYWYRQTLGQGPEFLTYFQNEAQLEKSRLLSDRFSAERPKGSFSTLEIQRTEQGDSAMYLCASSSLWTGGTIGTDTQYFGPGTRLTVL.